The TCR beta chain described here comes from a study of blood T cell repertoires in COVID-19. TCRdb's table, derived via immunoSEQ multiplex PCR, lists solely in-frame clones and lacks some. Of 100,000 to 150,000 clones in the sample, roughly three quarters are singletons; the top ten hold 30% to 45%. This clone was counted a few times. From germline, CDR1 is SGHTA and CDR2 FQGNSA. The V segment lost 5 bases and the J segment 1 base; nucleotides outside the gene matches: 4. The CDR3 spans 14 residues. The source is a man between 40 and 49 years old with active or convalescent COVID-19. The gene calls are TRBV7-2 and TRBJ1-1, with TRBD1 matching over 7 bases. The sequencing sample was made of peripheral blood. The CDR3: CASSQRTGNTEAFF. The CDR3 DNA follows: TGTGCCAGCAGCCAACGGACAGGGAACACTGAAGCTTTCTTT. The full variable domain, completed using reference TRBV7-2 and TRBJ1-1, is GAGVSQSPSNKVTEKGKDVELRCDPISGHTALYWYRQSLGQGLEFLIYFQGNSAPDKSGLPSDRFSAERTGGSVSTLTIQRTQQEDSAVYLCASSQRTGNTEAFFGQGTRLTVV.